The clone carrying this T cell receptor beta chain was seen only once. The antigen is unknown. The record originates from a study of T cell responses to AZD1222 COVID-19 vaccine. Study-wide background: Second doses were pooled across both intervals (about 4 or about 12 weeks).

Here immunoSEQ multiplex PCR was the method, and the copy in TCRdb shows in-frame clones only, minus some. The data show 85,000 to 100,000 clones, approximately 80% seen once. Broader study findings: The donors showed a predominance of white British ancestry and of females, with possible underestimation of clonal diversity.

CDR1 is LNHNV and CDR2 is YYDKDF in the germline V gene (reference sequence). The CDR3 spans 15 residues. The V end was cut by 4 bases, the J end by 3 bases, with 13 bases between. The chain combines TRBV15 with TRBJ1-5, with a tentative D call TRBD1 (6 bases). The sequencing used peripheral blood, collected on day 0 of AZD1222 vaccination. The receptor was derived from an adult in good health. Written as DNA, the CDR3 is TGTGCCACCAGCACCCCCGGACAGTTCAATCAGCCCCAGCATTTT. It yields the protein CATSTPGQFNQPQHF.